The present entry profiles one T cell receptor (beta chain) with its context. Its antigen is still unknown. This PCR relied on a set of 60 Vbeta primers and 13 Jbeta primers. TCRdb's table, derived via immunoSEQ multiplex PCR, lists solely in-frame clones and lacks some. The sample lists more than 90,000 clones, around 83% occurring once. This entry belongs to a study of cytomegalovirus exposure and HLA in healthy donors. This CDR3 spans 15 amino acids. Germline CDR1 SGHAT, CDR2 FQNNGV. Trimming pared 2 bases from V and 2 bases from J, leaving 10 bases between. The study's findings and limits: In a later analysis, a missense DCLRE1C variant was linked to TCR beta V- and J-gene trimming. The classifier was said to identify cytomegalovirus status with high specificity and sensitivity.

The sequence derives from a man aged 25-40 years in good health and CMV-seronegative. Sample: PBMCs. The chain couples TRBV11-2 to TRBJ1-3; D gene unclear. The CDR3 spells CASSLRGSAGNTIYF. The CDR3 nucleotides read TGTGCCAGCAGCTTAAGAGGGAGCGCTGGAAACACCATATATTTT.